This T cell receptor beta chain was captured by sequencing in a study of technical replicates of blood from a handful of donors. The protocol was immunoSEQ multiplex PCR, while the TCRdb copy is restricted to in-frame clones and leaves out a portion. The sample has some 70,000 clones; around 89% are singletons. Germline-derived CDR1 and CDR2 are KGHSH and LQKENI. The germline V and J ends were trimmed by 4 bases and 1 base, with 10 bases remaining between them. The CDR3 length is 14 residues. The table lists this clone with a few counts. The chain has TRBV18 and TRBJ1-1; TRBD1 might be the D (6 bases). This receptor was identified in a human donor in good health. Some clones in this sample may be carry-over from other donors' samples. The sample comprised PBMCs. The CDR3 region is CASSQQGRNTEAFF. Written as DNA, the CDR3 is TGTGCCAGCTCACAGCAGGGGCGGAACACTGAAGCTTTCTTT. Full variable domain (rest looked up from reference TRBV18 and TRBJ1-1): NAGVMQNPRHLVRRRGQEARLRCSPMKGHSHVYWYRQLPEEGLKFMVYLQKENIIDESGMPKERFSAEFPKEGPSILRIQQVVRGDSAAYFCASSQQGRNTEAFFGQGTRLTVV.